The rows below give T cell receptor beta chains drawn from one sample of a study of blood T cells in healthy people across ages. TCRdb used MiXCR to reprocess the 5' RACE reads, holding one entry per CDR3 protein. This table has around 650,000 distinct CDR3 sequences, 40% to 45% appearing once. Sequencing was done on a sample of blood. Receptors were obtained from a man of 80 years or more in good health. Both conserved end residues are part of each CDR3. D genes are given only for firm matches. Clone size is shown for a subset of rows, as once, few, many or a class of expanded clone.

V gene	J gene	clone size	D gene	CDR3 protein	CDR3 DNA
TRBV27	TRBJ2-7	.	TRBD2	CASSLTGLAVTYEQYF	TGTGCCAGCAGTTTAACCGGACTAGCGGTAACCTACGAGCAGTACTTC
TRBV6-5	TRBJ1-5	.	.	CASSYSFHGSNQPQHF	TGTGCCAGCAGTTACTCTTTTCACGGTAGCAATCAGCCCCAGCATTTT
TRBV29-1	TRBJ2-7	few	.	CSVTTATYEQYF	TGCAGCGTTACGACGGCGACCTACGAGCAGTACTTC
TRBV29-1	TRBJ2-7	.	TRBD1	CSVQGSSYEQYF	TGCAGCGTACAGGGGAGCTCCTACGAGCAGTACTTC
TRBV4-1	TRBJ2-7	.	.	CASSQGGPDTYYEQYF	TGCGCCAGCAGCCAAGGAGGGCCTGACACCTACTACGAGCAGTACTTC
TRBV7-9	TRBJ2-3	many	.	CASSLGQGTDTQYF	TGTGCCAGCAGCTTAGGACAGGGCACAGATACGCAGTATTTT
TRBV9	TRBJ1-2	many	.	CASSVPSGGYTF	TGTGCCAGCAGCGTACCTTCGGGAGGCTACACCTTC
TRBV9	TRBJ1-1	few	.	CASSVAGNTEAFF	TGTGCCAGCAGCGTAGCTGGGAACACTGAAGCTTTCTTT
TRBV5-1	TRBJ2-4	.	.	CASSQNREAKNIQYF	TGCGCCAGCAGCCAGAACAGGGAGGCCAAAAACATTCAGTACTTC
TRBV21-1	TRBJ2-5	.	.	CASSPRRVLLLRAVQQEYF	TGTGCCAGCAGCCCCCGCCGGGTCCTACTCCTACGAGCAGTACAGCAGGAGTACTTC
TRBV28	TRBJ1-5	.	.	CASSFLSGDYSNQPQHF	TGTGCCAGCAGTTTTTTGTCAGGGGACTATAGCAATCAGCCCCAGCATTTT
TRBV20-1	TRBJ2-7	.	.	CSARDIGIGYEQYF	TGCAGTGCTAGGGACATTGGTATCGGATACGAGCAGTACTTC
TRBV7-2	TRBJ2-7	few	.	CASSSTVLRVQNEQYF	TGTGCCAGCAGCTCCACAGTACTCAGGGTTCAAAATGAGCAGTACTTC
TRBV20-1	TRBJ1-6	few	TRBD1	CSARDGDRINSPLHF	TGCAGTGCTAGAGATGGGGACAGGATAAATTCACCCCTCCACTTT
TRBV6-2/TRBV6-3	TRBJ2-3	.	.	CASRPGLSNTDTQYF	TGTGCCAGCAGACCGGGACTGTCGAACACAGATACGCAGTATTTT
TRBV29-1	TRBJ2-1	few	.	CSVEREGESYNEQFF	TGCAGCGTTGAAAGGGAGGGGGAATCCTACAATGAGCAGTTCTTC
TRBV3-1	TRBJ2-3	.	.	CASSPPYIARISSTDTQYF	TGTGCCAGCAGCCCACCGTATATAGCGCGCATCTCTAGCACAGATACGCAGTATTTT
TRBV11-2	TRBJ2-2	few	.	CASSPRGGGSNTGELFF	TGTGCCAGCAGCCCCAGGGGAGGGGGGTCGAACACCGGGGAGCTGTTTTTT
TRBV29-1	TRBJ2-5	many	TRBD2	CSVLAGTETQYF	TGCAGCGTACTAGCGGGAACGGAGACCCAGTACTTC
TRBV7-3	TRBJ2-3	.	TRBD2	CASSLGLAGVGPTDTQYF	TGTGCCAGCAGCTTGGGACTAGCGGGAGTGGGGCCCACAGATACGCAGTATTTT
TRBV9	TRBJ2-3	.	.	CASSVELVSGVTDTQYF	TGTGCCAGCAGCGTAGAGTTGGTCAGCGGAGTCACAGATACGCAGTATTTT
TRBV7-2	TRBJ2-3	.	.	CASSLDTRSDTQYF	TGTGCCAGCAGCCTGGACACCAGGTCAGATACGCAGTATTTT
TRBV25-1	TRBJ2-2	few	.	CASSPLGGTGELFF	TGTGCCAGCAGCCCCCTGGGGGGTACCGGGGAGCTGTTTTTT